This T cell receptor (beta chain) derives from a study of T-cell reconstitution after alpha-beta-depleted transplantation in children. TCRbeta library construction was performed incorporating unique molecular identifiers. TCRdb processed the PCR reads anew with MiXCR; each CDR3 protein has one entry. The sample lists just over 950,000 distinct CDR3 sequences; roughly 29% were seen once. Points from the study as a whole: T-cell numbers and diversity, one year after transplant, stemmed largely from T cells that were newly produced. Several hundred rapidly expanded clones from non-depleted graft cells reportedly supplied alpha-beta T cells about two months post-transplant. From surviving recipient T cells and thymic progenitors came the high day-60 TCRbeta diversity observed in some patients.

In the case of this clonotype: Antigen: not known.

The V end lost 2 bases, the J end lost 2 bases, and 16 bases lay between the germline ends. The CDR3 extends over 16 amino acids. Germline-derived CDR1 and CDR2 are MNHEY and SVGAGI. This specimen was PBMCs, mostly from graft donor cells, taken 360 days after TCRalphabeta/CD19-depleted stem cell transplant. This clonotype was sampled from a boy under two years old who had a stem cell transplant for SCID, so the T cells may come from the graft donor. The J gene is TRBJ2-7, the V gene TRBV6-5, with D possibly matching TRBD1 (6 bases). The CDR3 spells CASSYGVAGEAYEQYF. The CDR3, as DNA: TGTGCCAGCAGTTACGGGGTGGCAGGGGAAGCCTACGAGCAGTACTTC.